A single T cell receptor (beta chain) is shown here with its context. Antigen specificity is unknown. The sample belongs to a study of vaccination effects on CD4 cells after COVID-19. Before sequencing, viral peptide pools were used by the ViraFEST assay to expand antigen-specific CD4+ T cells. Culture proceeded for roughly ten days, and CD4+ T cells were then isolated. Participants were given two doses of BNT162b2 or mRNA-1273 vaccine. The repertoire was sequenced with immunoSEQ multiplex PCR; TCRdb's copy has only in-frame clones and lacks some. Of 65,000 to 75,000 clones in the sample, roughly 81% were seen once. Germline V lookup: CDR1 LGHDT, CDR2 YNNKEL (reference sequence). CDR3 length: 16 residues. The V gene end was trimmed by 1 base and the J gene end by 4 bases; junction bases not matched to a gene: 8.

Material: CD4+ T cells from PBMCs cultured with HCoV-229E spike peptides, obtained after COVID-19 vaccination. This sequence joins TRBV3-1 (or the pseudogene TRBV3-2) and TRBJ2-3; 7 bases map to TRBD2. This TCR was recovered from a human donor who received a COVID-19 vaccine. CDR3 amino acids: CASSQAGGPYADTQYF. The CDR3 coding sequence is TGTGCCAGCAGCCAAGCGGGAGGTCCTTACGCAGATACGCAGTATTTT.